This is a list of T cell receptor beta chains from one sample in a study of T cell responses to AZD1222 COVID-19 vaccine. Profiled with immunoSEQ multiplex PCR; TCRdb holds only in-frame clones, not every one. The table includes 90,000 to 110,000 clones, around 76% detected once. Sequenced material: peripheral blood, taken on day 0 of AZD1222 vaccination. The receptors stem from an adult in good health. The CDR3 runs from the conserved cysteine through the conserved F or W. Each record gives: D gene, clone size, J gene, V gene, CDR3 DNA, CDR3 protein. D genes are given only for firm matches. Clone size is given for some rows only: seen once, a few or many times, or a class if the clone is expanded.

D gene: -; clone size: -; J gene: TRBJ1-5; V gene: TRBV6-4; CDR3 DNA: TGTGCCAGCAGTGAGGGACCCAATCAGCCCCAGCATTTT; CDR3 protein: CASSEGPNQPQHF
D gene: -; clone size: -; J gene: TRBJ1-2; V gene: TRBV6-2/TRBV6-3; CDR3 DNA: TGTGCCAGCAGTCAGGGTGCTGACTATGGCTACACCTTC; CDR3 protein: CASSQGADYGYTF
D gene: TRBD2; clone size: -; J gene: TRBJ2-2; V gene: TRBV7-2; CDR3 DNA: TGTGCCAGCAGCTGGATTGGCGGGGGGGCTTCCGGGGAGCTGTTTTTT; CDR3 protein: CASSWIGGGASGELFF
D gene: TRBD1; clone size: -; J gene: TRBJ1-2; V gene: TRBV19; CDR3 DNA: TGTGCCAGTTCCGACAGGGTGAATGGCTACACCTTC; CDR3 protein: CASSDRVNGYTF
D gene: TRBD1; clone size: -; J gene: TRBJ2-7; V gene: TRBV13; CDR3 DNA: TGTGCCAGCAGCTCGGGACAGGGCTTCTACGAGCAGTACTTC; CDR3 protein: CASSSGQGFYEQYF
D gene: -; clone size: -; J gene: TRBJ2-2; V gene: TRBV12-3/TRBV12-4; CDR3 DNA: TGTGCCAGCAGTTTAACTACCGGGGAGCTGTTTTTT; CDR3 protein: CASSLTTGELFF
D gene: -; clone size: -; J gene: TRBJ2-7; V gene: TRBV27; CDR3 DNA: TGTGCCAGCAGGCTCATTGGAGGGAACGAGCAGTACTTC; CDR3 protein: CASRLIGGNEQYF
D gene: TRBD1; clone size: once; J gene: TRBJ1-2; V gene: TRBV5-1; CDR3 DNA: TGCGCCAGCAGCTACCTACAGGGGACCGTGCACTATGGCTACACCTTC; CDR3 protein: CASSYLQGTVHYGYTF
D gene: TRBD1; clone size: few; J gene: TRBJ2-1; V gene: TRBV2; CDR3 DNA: TGTGCCAGCATTTGGGGCCTAGGGACAGGGGCGAATGAGCAGTTCTTC; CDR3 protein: CASIWGLGTGANEQFF
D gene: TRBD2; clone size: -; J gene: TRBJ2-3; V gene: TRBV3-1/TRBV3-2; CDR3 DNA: TGTGCCAGCAGCCTATACCCAGCGGGAGACACAGATACGCAGTATTTT; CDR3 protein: CASSLYPAGDTDTQYF
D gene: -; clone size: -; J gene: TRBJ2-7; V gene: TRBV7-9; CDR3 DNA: TGTGCCAGCAGCTTATTAGGGGACACCATTTACGAGCAGTACTTC; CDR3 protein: CASSLLGDTIYEQYF
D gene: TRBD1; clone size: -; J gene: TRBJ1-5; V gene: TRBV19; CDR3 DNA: TGTGCCAGTAGTCCAGGGGGCGGACAGCCCCAGCATTTT; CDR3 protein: CASSPGGGQPQHF
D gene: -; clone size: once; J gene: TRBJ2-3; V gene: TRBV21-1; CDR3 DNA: TGTGCCAGCAGCAAAGCGCACCTAGCGGAGCCTTCTAGCACAGATACGCAGTATTTT; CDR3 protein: CASSKAHLAEPSSTDTQYF
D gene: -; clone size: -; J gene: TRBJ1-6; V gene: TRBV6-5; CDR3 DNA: TGTGCCAGCAGTTACATGGGTTCACCCCTCCACTTT; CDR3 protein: CASSYMGSPLHF
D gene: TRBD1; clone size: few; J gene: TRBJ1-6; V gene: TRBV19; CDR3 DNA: TGTGCCAGTGGGGACAGTCGAGAGTCACCCCTCCACTTT; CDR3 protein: CASGDSRESPLHF
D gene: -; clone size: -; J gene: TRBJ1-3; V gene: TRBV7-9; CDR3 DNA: TGTGCCAGCAGCTTAACACCAGACTCTGGAAACACCATATATTTT; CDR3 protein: CASSLTPDSGNTIYF
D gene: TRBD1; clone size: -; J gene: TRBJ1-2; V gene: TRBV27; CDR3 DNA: TGTGCCAGCAGTACCTCAGGGGGCTCTGGCTATGGCTACACCTTC; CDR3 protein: CASSTSGGSGYGYTF
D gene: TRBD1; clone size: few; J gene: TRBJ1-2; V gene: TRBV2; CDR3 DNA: TGTGCCAGCACCGGGACAGGGTCCTATGGCTACACCTTC; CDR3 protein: CASTGTGSYGYTF
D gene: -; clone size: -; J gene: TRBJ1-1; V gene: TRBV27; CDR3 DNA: TGTGACACGACAAGATTGGCAGCCCCGTTT; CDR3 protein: CDTTRLAAPF
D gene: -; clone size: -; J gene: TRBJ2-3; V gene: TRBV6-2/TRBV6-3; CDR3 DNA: TGTGCCAGCAGTTACGGGTCCTGGGATACGCAGTATTTT; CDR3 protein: CASSYGSWDTQYF
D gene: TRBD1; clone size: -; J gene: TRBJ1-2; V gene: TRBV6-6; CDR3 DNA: TGTGCCAGCAGTTACCCCGACAGGGGGAGTGGCTACACCTTC; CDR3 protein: CASSYPDRGSGYTF
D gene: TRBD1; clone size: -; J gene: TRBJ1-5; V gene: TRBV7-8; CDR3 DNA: TGTGCCAGCAGCTTAGGGGCAGACAGGGCGGTTCCCAATCAGCCCCAGCATTTT; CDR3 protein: CASSLGADRAVPNQPQHF
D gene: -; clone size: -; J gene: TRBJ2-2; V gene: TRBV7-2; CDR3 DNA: TGTGCCAGCAGCCTAAGGCGGGGTGGGCTGTTTTTT; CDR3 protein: CASSLRRGGLFF
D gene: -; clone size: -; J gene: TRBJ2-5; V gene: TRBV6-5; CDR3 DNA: TGTGCCAGCACTCGACAGGTGGGGGAGACCCAGTACTTC; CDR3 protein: CASTRQVGETQYF
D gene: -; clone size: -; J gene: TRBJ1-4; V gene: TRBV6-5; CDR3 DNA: TGTGCCAGCAGTTACTCGGCGGGGGGCCCCGAGAAACTGTTTTTT; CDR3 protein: CASSYSAGGPEKLFF
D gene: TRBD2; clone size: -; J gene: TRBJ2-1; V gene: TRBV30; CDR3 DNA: TGTGCCTGGAATCTAGCGGGGGTGAACAATGAGCAGTTCTTC; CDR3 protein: CAWNLAGVNNEQFF
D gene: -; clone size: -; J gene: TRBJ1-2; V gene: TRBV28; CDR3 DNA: TGTGCCAGCAGTACATCAGGGGAGTATGGCTACACCTTC; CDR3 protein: CASSTSGEYGYTF
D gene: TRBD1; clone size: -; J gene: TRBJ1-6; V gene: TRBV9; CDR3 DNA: TGTGCCAGCAGCGTCTCAGGACAGGGTGCCGATAATTCACCCCTCCACTTT; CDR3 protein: CASSVSGQGADNSPLHF
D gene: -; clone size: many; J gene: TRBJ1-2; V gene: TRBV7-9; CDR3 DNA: TGTGCCAGCAGCTTAGGGGCCAGAAATTATGGCTACACCTTC; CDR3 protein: CASSLGARNYGYTF
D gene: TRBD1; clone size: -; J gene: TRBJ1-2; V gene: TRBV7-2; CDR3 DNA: TGTGCCAGCAGCCCCACCGGGACAGGGGCGGGTGGCTACACCTTC; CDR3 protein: CASSPTGTGAGGYTF
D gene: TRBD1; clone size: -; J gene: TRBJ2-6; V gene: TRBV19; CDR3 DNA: TGTGCCAGTAGTCAGGGGGCAGCTGGGGCCAACGTCCTGACTTTC; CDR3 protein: CASSQGAAGANVLTF
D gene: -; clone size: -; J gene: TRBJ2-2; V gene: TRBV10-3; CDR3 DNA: TGTGCCATCAGTGAGGTAACCGTAACGAACACCGGGGAGCTGTTTTTT; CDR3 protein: CAISEVTVTNTGELFF
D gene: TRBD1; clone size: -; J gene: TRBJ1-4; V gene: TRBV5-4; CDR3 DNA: TGTGCCAGCAGCTTTCAGGGACAGGCGGGATCTAATGAAAAACTGTTTTTT; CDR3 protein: CASSFQGQAGSNEKLFF
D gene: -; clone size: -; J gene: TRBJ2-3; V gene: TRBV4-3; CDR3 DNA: TGCGCCAGCAGCCACGTGGAGACAGATACGCAGTATTTT; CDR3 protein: CASSHVETDTQYF
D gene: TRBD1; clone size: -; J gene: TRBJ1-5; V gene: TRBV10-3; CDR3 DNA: TGTGCCATCAGTTCGGACAGGGAAGGGCATCAGCCCCAGCATTTT; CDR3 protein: CAISSDREGHQPQHF
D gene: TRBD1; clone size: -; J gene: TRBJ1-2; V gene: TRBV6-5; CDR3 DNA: TGTGCCAGTAGACAGGGCCTCTATGGCTACACCTTC; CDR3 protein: CASRQGLYGYTF